The 3 T cell receptor beta chains presented below share a single source sample, sequenced in a study of blood T cell repertoires in COVID-19. This table comes from immunoSEQ multiplex PCR, and its TCRdb copy is limited to in-frame clones, with some not included. Of roughly 180,000 clones in the sample, approximately 88% were seen once. Sequencing was carried out using peripheral blood. The receptors originated from a woman in her 30s with acute or convalescent COVID-19.

The chain uses TRBV3-1 (or the pseudogene TRBV3-2) and TRBJ1-1; TRBD1 might be the D (5 bases). Trimming removed 3 bases at V and 7 bases at J, with 9 bases between. CDR3 length equals 12 residues. Per germline, CDR1 LGHDT and CDR2 YNNKEL (reference sequence). The CDR3 region has the DNA TGTGCCAGCAGCCAGACCCAGGGTGAAGCTTTCTTT. It translates to CASSQTQGEAFF.

This chain uses TRBV11-2 with TRBJ2-3; a possible D gene is TRBD1 (5 bases). Germline CDR1 reads SGHAT; CDR2 reads FQNNGV. This CDR3 is 13 amino acids long. The germline V and J ends were trimmed by 5 bases and 9 bases, with 15 bases remaining between them. In DNA form, the CDR3 reads TGTGCCAGCAGCCCTCTGACAGAAAAAACGCAGTATTTT. It translates to CASSPLTEKTQYF. The full variable domain, rest sourced from reference TRBV11-2 and TRBJ2-3, is EAGVAQSPRYKIIEKRQSVAFWCNPISGHATLYWYQQILGQGPKLLIQFQNNGVVDDSQLPKDRFSAERLKGVDSTLKIQPAKLEDSAVYLCASSPLTEKTQYFGPGTRLTVL.

The chain combines TRBV7-2 with TRBJ2-7, with D possibly being TRBD2 (5 bases). Trimming pared 4 bases from V and 7 bases from J, leaving 11 bases between. This CDR3 has 12 residues. Germline lookup yields CDR1 SGHTA and CDR2 FQGNSA. CDR3 sequence (DNA): TGTGCCAGCAGCTCAACTTCGGGGGAGCAGTACTTC. It is translated as CASSSTSGEQYF. Filled out from reference TRBV7-2 and TRBJ2-7, the complete variable domain reads GAGVSQSPSNKVTEKGKDVELRCDPISGHTALYWYRQSLGQGLEFLIYFQGNSAPDKSGLPSDRFSAERTGGSVSTLTIQRTQQEDSAVYLCASSSTSGEQYFGPGTRLTVT.